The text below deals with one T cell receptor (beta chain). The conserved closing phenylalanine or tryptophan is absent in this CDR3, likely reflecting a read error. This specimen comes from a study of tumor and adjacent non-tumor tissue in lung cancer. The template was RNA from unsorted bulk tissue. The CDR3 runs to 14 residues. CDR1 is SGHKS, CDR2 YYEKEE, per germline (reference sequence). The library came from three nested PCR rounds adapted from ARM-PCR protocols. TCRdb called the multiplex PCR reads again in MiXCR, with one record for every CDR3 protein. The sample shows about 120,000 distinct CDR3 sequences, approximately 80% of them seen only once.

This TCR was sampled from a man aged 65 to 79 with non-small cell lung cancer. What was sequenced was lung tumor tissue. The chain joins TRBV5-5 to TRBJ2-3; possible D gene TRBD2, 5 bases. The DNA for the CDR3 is TGTGTCAGCGGTAGTTCGGTTCCTACAGATACGCAGTATTAT. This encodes CVSGSSVPTDTQYY.